This T cell receptor (beta chain) was profiled in a study of human T cells and chemical hapten exposure. From the RACE reads, TCRdb called clonotypes with MiXCR, one entry per CDR3 protein. The sample contains 110,000 to 150,000 distinct CDR3 sequences, roughly 10% of which appear only once. Regarding the study as a whole: It was expanded TCRs that formed significantly more large CDR3 similarity clusters than controls did. Alopecia affecting every donor means their immune response may not match healthy people's.

Regarding time point: patch test 2, 6 weeks after DPC sensitization. Treatment in this sample: therapeutic diphenylcyclopropenone sensitization with weekly scalp DPC. The CDR3 covers 16 residues. CDR1 is SGHRS and CDR2 is YFSETQ in the germline V gene. Trimming removed 3 bases at V and 3 bases at J, with 17 bases between. This clonotype was picked up many times. The antigen is unknown. The chain is built from TRBV5-1 and TRBJ2-3; D tentatively fits TRBD1 or TRBD2 (5 bases each). Source: whole blood, taken in connection with sensitization to the hapten diphenylcyclopropenone (DPC). This receptor was identified in a woman between 50 and 59 years old with alopecia areata. Some clones in this sample may be carry-over from other donors' samples. The CDR3: CASSSTPGAPTDTQYF. CDR3 nucleotide sequence: TGCGCCAGCAGCTCCACCCCCGGGGCTCCTACAGATACGCAGTATTTT.